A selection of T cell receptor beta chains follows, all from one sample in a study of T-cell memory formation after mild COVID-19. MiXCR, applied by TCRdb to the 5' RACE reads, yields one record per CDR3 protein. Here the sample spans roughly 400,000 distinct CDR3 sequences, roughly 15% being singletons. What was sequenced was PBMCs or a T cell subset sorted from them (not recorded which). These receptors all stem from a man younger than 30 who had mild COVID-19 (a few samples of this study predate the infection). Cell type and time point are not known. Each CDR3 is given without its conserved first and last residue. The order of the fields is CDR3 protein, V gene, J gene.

CDR3: ASSLVQGNSPLH; V: TRBV12-3/TRBV12-4; J: TRBJ1-6
CDR3: ASINDYSGNTIY; V: TRBV2; J: TRBJ1-3
CDR3: ASSLAGGQPQH; V: TRBV7-2; J: TRBJ1-5
CDR3: ASSQAGTGVSGANVLT; V: TRBV4-3; J: TRBJ2-6
CDR3: ASSYASYGNTIY; V: TRBV6-5; J: TRBJ1-3
CDR3: ASRRFGTEAF; V: TRBV2; J: TRBJ1-1
CDR3: ASSRANIQY; V: TRBV3-1; J: TRBJ2-4
CDR3: ATHPDRGFSGANVLT; V: TRBV15; J: TRBJ2-6
CDR3: ASSAWDTHHEQF; V: TRBV27; J: TRBJ2-1
CDR3: ASSPRTGDRTDTQY; V: TRBV9; J: TRBJ2-3
CDR3: ASSVAGTIGNEQF; V: TRBV9; J: TRBJ2-1
CDR3: ASSQGRTVLTSGNTIY; V: TRBV4-1; J: TRBJ1-3
CDR3: ASNEGGEEIYGYT; V: TRBV6-5; J: TRBJ1-2
CDR3: ASSLTGTGLRGYT; V: TRBV12-3/TRBV12-4; J: TRBJ1-2
CDR3: ASSLIGRGADTQY; V: TRBV7-3; J: TRBJ2-3
CDR3: ASSFPQRDEAF; V: TRBV5-1; J: TRBJ1-1
CDR3: ASSAGQVSFNEQF; V: TRBV7-9; J: TRBJ2-1
CDR3: ASSPPITDTQY; V: TRBV9; J: TRBJ2-3
CDR3: ASSGGTMATYEQY; V: TRBV7-2; J: TRBJ2-7
CDR3: ASINHRSNQPQH; V: TRBV7-9; J: TRBJ1-5
CDR3: ASSLTSGRNEQF; V: TRBV7-9; J: TRBJ2-1
CDR3: ATSDQDRNAAQY; V: TRBV24-1; J: TRBJ2-5
CDR3: ASSIESGTGELF; V: TRBV19; J: TRBJ2-2
CDR3: ASSSLSGASGNTIY; V: TRBV11-2; J: TRBJ1-3
CDR3: ASSILFGGLVGELF; V: TRBV19; J: TRBJ2-2
CDR3: ASSFTSSGVTNYGYT; V: TRBV7-2; J: TRBJ1-2
CDR3: ASSLRRSGGSYGYT; V: TRBV7-2; J: TRBJ1-2
CDR3: ASSLQGWGDIQY; V: TRBV27; J: TRBJ2-4
CDR3: ASSLGRGRGETQY; V: TRBV5-1; J: TRBJ2-5
CDR3: ASSVATGQAAEAF; V: TRBV9; J: TRBJ1-1
CDR3: ASSEARQGSEQY; V: TRBV6-1; J: TRBJ2-7
CDR3: ASSPNRPSAGGNIGELF; V: TRBV28; J: TRBJ2-2
CDR3: ASSPTGGAKGGELF; V: TRBV7-6; J: TRBJ2-2
CDR3: ASSRHRGTVNTEAF; V: TRBV6-2/TRBV6-3; J: TRBJ1-1
CDR3: ATSRTLHRTLNTEAF; V: TRBV15; J: TRBJ1-1
CDR3: ASSQTPQKGNEQF; V: TRBV4-3; J: TRBJ2-1
CDR3: ASSQTTGEGEKLF; V: TRBV4-1; J: TRBJ1-4
CDR3: ASSQAWHSNQPQH; V: TRBV4-3; J: TRBJ1-5
CDR3: ASSLLWRGGETQY; V: TRBV4-3; J: TRBJ2-5
CDR3: ASSSIMGQGYSPLH; V: TRBV5-1; J: TRBJ1-6
CDR3: ASGLATGKETQY; V: TRBV5-1; J: TRBJ2-5
CDR3: ASSSGPTKQF; V: TRBV7-9; J: TRBJ2-1
CDR3: ASSFLDSSYEQY; V: TRBV5-1; J: TRBJ2-7
CDR3: ASSSHIPRDGAYNEQF; V: TRBV6-2/TRBV6-3; J: TRBJ2-1